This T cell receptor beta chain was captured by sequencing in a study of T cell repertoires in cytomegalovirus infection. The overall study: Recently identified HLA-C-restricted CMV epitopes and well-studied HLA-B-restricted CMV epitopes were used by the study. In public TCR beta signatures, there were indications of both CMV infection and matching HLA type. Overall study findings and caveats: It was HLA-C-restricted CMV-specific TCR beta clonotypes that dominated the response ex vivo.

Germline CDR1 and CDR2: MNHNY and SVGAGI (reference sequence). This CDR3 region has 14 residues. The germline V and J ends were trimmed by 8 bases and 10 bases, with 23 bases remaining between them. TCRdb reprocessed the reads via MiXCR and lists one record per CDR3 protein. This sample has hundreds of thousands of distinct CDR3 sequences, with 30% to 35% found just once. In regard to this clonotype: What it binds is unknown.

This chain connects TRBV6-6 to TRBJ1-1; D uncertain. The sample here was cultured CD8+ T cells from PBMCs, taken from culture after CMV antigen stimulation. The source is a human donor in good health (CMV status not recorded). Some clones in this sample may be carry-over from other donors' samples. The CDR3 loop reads CASGGRTDQDPAFF. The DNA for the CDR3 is TGTGCCAGCGGTGGTCGGACGGACCAAGATCCAGCTTTCTTT.